This T cell receptor (beta chain) appears in the sequencing data of a study of cytomegalovirus exposure and HLA in healthy donors. Study-level findings and limits: TCR beta V segments were, for the most part, productive about 87% or about 30% of the time in an earlier analysis.

Per germline, CDR1 PRHDT and CDR2 FYEKMQ (reference sequence). The CDR3 is made up of 14 amino acids. V was shortened by 5 bases and J by 4 bases, with 15 bases between the two germline ends. This clone has only a few counts. Its antigen remains unknown. The PCR was carried out with 60 Vbeta primers and 13 Jbeta primers. Clones were read by immunoSEQ multiplex PCR, and TCRdb kept only the in-frame ones, dropping some. The data show roughly 150,000 clones, about 80% seen once. As for the donors, each was a healthy bone marrow donor. The sequence came from a man aged 25 to 45 in good health and CMV-seronegative. The material sequenced was PBMCs. This rearrangement joins TRBV13 to TRBJ2-7, with a weak D call TRBD1 (5 bases). CDR3 DNA: TGTGCCAGCAGCCCACCGGACACCCCATACGAGCAGTACTTC. Translating it yields CASSPPDTPYEQYF.